This T cell receptor (beta chain) stems from a study of shared clonotypes between healthy human individuals. Whole-study results and caveats: Rarefaction showed that sequencing of sorted subsets was incomplete (despite large depth). Non-shared clonotypes had lower generation probabilities than those shared by all four donors.

The deep-level immunoSEQ assay was used. Over several immunoSEQ plates, each subset's genomic DNA was distributed in even portions. Libraries were prepared by immunoSEQ multiplex PCR; TCRdb keeps only in-frame clonotypes and omits some of them. This sample has millions of clones; more than 90% occur once, and the top ten carry about 0.13%. Note on this clone: Its antigen is not known.

The TCR comes from a young man in good health. The sequencing sample was made of naive CD4+ T cells sorted from blood. Subset reported: CD45RA+ positively selected.

CDR3 in DNA: TGTGCCAGCAGTGCCCCGCCCGGGACTAGCGGGAGTGGGAGGGAGCAGTACTTC. Residues: CASSAPPGTSGSGREQYF. The V call is TRBV28, the J call TRBJ2-7; 14 nucleotides match TRBD2. This CDR3 has 18 residues. Unmatched junction bases numbered 16, after V lost 5 bases and J lost 7 bases. From germline, CDR1 is MDHEN and CDR2 SYDVKM.